These T cell receptor beta chains were read from a single sample in a study of shared clonotypes between healthy human individuals. The protocol was immunoSEQ multiplex PCR, while the TCRdb copy is restricted to in-frame clones and leaves out a portion. This sample has roughly 810,000 clones, with 96% found just once. The specimen sequenced was naive CD8+ T cells sorted from blood. The receptors shown here come from a man aged 30 to 39 in good health. CDR3s include the opening cysteine and the closing phenylalanine or tryptophan. D genes are given only for firm matches. Size is omitted from some rows. Given values are once, few, many or a class for expanded clones.

length	size	V	J	D	CDR3	DNA
15	-	TRBV9	TRBJ2-5	-	CASSNPRTGQETQYF	TGTGCCAGCAGCAACCCTCGGACTGGGCAAGAGACCCAGTACTTC
19	-	TRBV28	TRBJ2-2	-	CASSLWPVGVRSNTGELFF	TGTGCCAGCAGTTTGTGGCCGGTTGGTGTCAGGTCGAACACCGGGGAGCTGTTTTTT
14	-	TRBV5-5	TRBJ1-6	TRBD1	CASSFDRGNSPLHF	TGTGCCAGCAGCTTCGACAGGGGGAATTCACCCCTCCACTTT
14	-	TRBV27	TRBJ2-7	-	CASSWAGPTYEQYF	TGTGCCAGCAGTTGGGCGGGACCGACTTACGAGCAGTACTTC
14	-	TRBV7-9	TRBJ2-5	TRBD1	CASSAGGHGETQYF	TGTGCCAGCAGCGCAGGGGGACACGGAGAGACCCAGTACTTC
15	-	TRBV11-2	TRBJ2-7	-	CASSLRSGRPYEQYF	TGTGCCAGCAGCTTAAGATCTGGGAGGCCCTACGAGCAGTACTTC
14	-	TRBV6-1	TRBJ2-7	-	CASRATGTNDEQYF	TGTGCCAGCAGAGCTACCGGGACGAATGACGAGCAGTACTTC
14	once	TRBV10-2	TRBJ2-3	-	CASMGGRPADTQYF	TGCGCCAGCATGGGGGGGCGCCCCGCAGATACGCAGTATTTT
12	once	TRBV6-5	TRBJ2-1	-	CASSYPDGEQFF	TGTGCCAGCAGTTACCCCGATGGAGAGCAGTTCTTC
21	-	TRBV19	TRBJ2-1	-	CASSGDRFVSLGTKIIREQFF	TGTGCCAGTAGTGGCGATAGGTTCGTCAGTCTAGGAACTAAGATAATTCGTGAGCAGTTCTTC
14	-	TRBV7-8	TRBJ2-3	-	CASSVIDSSDTQYF	TGTGCCAGCAGCGTAATAGACAGCTCAGATACGCAGTATTTT
16	-	TRBV27	TRBJ2-1	TRBD2	CASIDSGLAGNNEQFF	TGTGCCAGCATCGATTCGGGACTAGCGGGAAACAATGAGCAGTTCTTC
18	once	TRBV7-6	TRBJ2-2	TRBD2	CASSLKTSGERGTGELFF	TGTGCCAGCAGCTTAAAAACTAGCGGGGAGAGAGGGACCGGGGAGCTGTTTTTT
14	-	TRBV4-1	TRBJ2-3	-	CASSQTSGAPTQYF	TGCGCCAGCAGCCAAACCTCCGGGGCCCCGACGCAGTATTTT
14	few	TRBV5-4	TRBJ2-7	-	CASSLNKRAYEQYF	TGTGCCAGCAGCTTAAATAAGAGGGCCTACGAGCAGTACTTC
14	-	TRBV29-1	TRBJ2-1	-	CSVVWDGEYNEQFF	TGCAGCGTTGTTTGGGACGGCGAATACAATGAGCAGTTCTTC
15	-	TRBV27	TRBJ2-7	-	CASSKDSTFSYEQYF	TGTGCCAGCAGTAAAGACAGTACATTCTCCTACGAGCAGTACTTC
11	-	TRBV29-1	TRBJ2-7	-	CSAPQGDEQYF	TGCAGCGCCCCACAGGGTGACGAGCAGTACTTC
12	-	TRBV7-6	TRBJ2-3	TRBD2	CASSPVAGEEYF	TGTGCCAGCAGCCCGGTCGCGGGGGAAGAGTATTTT
17	-	TRBV7-2	TRBJ2-7	TRBD2	CASSSSGTSGSPYEQYF	TGTGCCAGCAGCTCCTCCGGGACTAGCGGGAGTCCCTACGAGCAGTACTTC
14	-	TRBV7-9	TRBJ2-2	-	CASSQVLGAGELFF	TGTGCCAGCAGCCAAGTTTTAGGGGCCGGGGAGCTGTTTTTT